Listed here is a single T cell receptor beta chain. Its antigen is undetermined. Relative to the germline gene, one junction end is altered; a read error may explain this. From the germline J gene comes the end of the CDR3, since the read stops 3 residues before it. The data stem from a study of T cell clonality in common variable immunodeficiency. Libraries were prepared by immunoSEQ multiplex PCR; TCRdb keeps only in-frame clonotypes and omits some of them. This sample comprises about 52,000 clones, none seen once only. Germline V lookup: CDR1 GTSNPN, CDR2 SVGIG (reference sequence). CDR3 length equals 13 residues. Whole-study results and caveats: Compared with healthy controls, CVID subjects showed increased TCRbeta clonality, mostly in about a third.

The chain has TRBV30 and TRBJ1-1; no definite D call. The clonotype comes from a person between 18 and 75 years old in good health. Input material: peripheral blood mononuclear cells. The sequenced part of the CDR3 DNA is TGTGCCTGGAGTGTACTCTTGAACGCTGAA. It encodes CAWSVLLNAE. The whole CDR3 is CAWSVLLNAEAFF.